These 5 T cell receptor beta chains share one sample of origin, sequenced in a study of blood T cell repertoires in COVID-19 (dated by TCRdb to 2020 to 2021). The method behind the library was the immunoSEQ multiplex PCR assay. The clones in this table, taken by TCRdb from immuneACCESS, are in-frame only. Not every clone is retained; where verified, under half of the shortfall comes from an unresolved V gene, and the cause of the rest is unknown. This sample lists 350,000 to 500,000 clones; roughly 90% were detected once. The leading ten clones occupy roughly 0.87% of the sample. The source material was peripheral blood. The receptor set was obtained from a man aged 18 to 29 with COVID-19, enrolled during active disease.

The chain recombines TRBV13 with TRBJ1-2; TRBD1 aligns across 7 bases. CDR1 and CDR2 from the germline V gene are PRHDT and FYEKMQ (reference sequence). After removal of 3 bases from V and 8 bases from J, the junction contained 3 bases not matched to a gene. This CDR3 comprises 12 residues. CDR3 DNA sequence: TGTGCCAGCAGCTTGACAGGGACGGGCTACACCTTC. This codes for CASSLTGTGYTF.

This clone appeared a single time. The chain recombines TRBV7-8 with TRBJ1-2, with D possibly matching TRBD1 (6 bases). CDR3 length: 13 residues. V was clipped by 5 bases and J by 5 bases, with 12 bases between them. The germline V gene encodes CDR1 SGHVS and CDR2 FQNEAQ. The CDR3 DNA follows: TGTGCCAGCAGCAAGGGACACACGTATGGCTACACCTTC. Its protein product is CASSKGHTYGYTF. Full variable domain (rest looked up from reference TRBV7-8 and TRBJ1-2): GAGVSQSPRYKVAKRGQDVALRCDPISGHVSLFWYQQALGQGPEFLTYFQNEAQLDKSGLPSDRFFAERPEGSVSTLKIQRTQQEDSAVYLCASSKGHTYGYTFGSGTRLTVV.

This sequence joins TRBV12-5 and TRBJ2-5, with TRBD2 matching over 8 bases. Germline V gene lookup returns CDR1 LGHNT and CDR2 FRNRAP. Trimming removed 4 bases from V and 7 bases from J; junction bases left unmatched: 8. The CDR3 is made up of 14 amino acids. CDR3 sequence: CASGYIAGRGTQYF. CDR3 coding DNA: TGTGCTAGTGGTTACATAGCGGGACGAGGGACCCAGTACTTC.

The rearrangement links TRBV5-6 to TRBJ1-6, with a possible D match to TRBD1 (6 bases). Per the germline V gene, CDR1 is SGHDT and CDR2 is YYEEEE. The CDR3 is 14 residues long. V lost 4 bases and J 9 bases, leaving 14 bases between the germline ends. The CDR3 coding sequence is TGTGCCAGCAGCCGCGGACAGTCTATTTCACCCCTCCACTTT. Protein: CASSRGQSISPLHF.

The genes are TRBV6-5 and TRBJ1-5; 12 nucleotides match TRBD1. This CDR3 is built from 16 residues. Losses at the gene ends were 4 bases for V and 6 bases for J; bases not matched to a gene: 7. Germline V gene lookup returns CDR1 MNHEY and CDR2 SVGAGI. CDR3 region: CASSSSGTGGTQPQHF. CDR3 coding DNA: TGTGCCAGCAGTTCATCCGGGACAGGGGGCACTCAGCCCCAGCATTTT.